This TCR beta chain was sequenced for a study of OX40 agonist ivuxolimab in advanced cancers. The assay was immunoSEQ multiplex PCR, and TCRdb's table has in-frame clones only and misses some. The sample holds under 70,000 clones; 86% are singletons and the top ten take about 1%. Per the germline V gene, CDR1 is MDHEN and CDR2 is SYDVKM. There are 15 residues in the CDR3. V was trimmed by 6 bases and J by 1 base, leaving 13 bases between them. Here the sequenced sample was CD4+ or CD8+ T cells sorted from blood, taken in a trial of the OX40 agonist ivuxolimab. The source of this sequence is an adult with an advanced solid tumor such as melanoma, head and neck, liver or kidney cancer. The chain uses TRBV28 and TRBJ1-5; maybe TRBD1 (5 bases). For the CDR3, the DNA is TGTGCCAGCAGGATGGGGGGTTCCAGCAATCAGCCCCAGCATTTT. Its translation: CASRMGGSSNQPQHF.